This T cell receptor (beta chain) was found in a study of type 1 and type 2 diabetes patients. Study information: Magnetic bead positive selection isolated CD4+ or CD8+ T cells from PBMCs. Study-wide results and limits: With limited T2D and control samples, some T1D-only expanded clones may not be T1D-specific. Type 2 diabetes repertoires were more diverse than type 1 diabetes repertoires.

Amplification started from genomic DNA. A primer set of 30 forward and 13 reverse primers amplified the CDR3. From the multiplex PCR reads, TCRdb called clonotypes with MiXCR, one entry per CDR3 protein. The table includes more than 250,000 distinct CDR3 sequences, roughly 44% detected once. Comment on this clonotype: As yet, its antigen is unknown.

This CDR3 contains 16 residues. Per germline, CDR1 MDHEN and CDR2 SYDVKM. Each diabetic donor fulfilled classification criteria for either type 1 or type 2. The sequence was collected from a man aged 18 to 29 with type 2 diabetes. Sample: peripheral blood mononuclear cells (PBMCs). The chain is built from TRBV28 and TRBJ2-5, with 11 bases that match TRBD2. The J call could be wrong; TRBJ2-1 is a better fit for the DNA end. CDR3 coding DNA: TGTGCCAGCAGCTTAACTAGCGGGAGCCTGGGTAATGAGCAGTTCTTC. This translates into CASSLTSGSLGNEQFF.